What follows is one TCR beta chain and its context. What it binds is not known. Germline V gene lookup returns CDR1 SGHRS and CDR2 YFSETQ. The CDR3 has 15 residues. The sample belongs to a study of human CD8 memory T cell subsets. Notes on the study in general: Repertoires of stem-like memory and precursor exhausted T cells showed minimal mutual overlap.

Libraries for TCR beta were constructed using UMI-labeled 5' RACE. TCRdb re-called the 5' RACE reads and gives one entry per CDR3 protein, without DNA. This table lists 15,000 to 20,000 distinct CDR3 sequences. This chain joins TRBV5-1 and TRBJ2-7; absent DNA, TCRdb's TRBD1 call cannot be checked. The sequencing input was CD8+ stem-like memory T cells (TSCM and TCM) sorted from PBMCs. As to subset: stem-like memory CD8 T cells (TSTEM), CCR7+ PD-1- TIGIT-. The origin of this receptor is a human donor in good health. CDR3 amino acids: CASSFADRDYYEQYF.